The present entry profiles one TCR beta chain with its context. Its recognized antigen is unknown. No much larger clone exists at a distance of one base, and base qualities are not known. Amplification of TCR beta CDR3 regions was carried out from RNA transcripts. For the first round of RT-PCR on the TCR CDR3, the HTBI primer set was used together with the Qiagen OneStep RT-PCR kit. Libraries were constructed in a second round of multiplex PCR, after which size selection and purification were performed. Libraries were sequenced paired-end with 100 bp reads on an Illumina HiSeq2000. The study's own analysis went as follows. Raw data were processed with SOAPnuke, discarding reads with adapters, uncalled bases, mean Phred below 15, or no exact constant-primer or identifier match. High-quality paired reads were merged with COPE v1.2.5, and unique nucleotide sequences were defined as clonotypes. Clonotypes were aligned to IMGT TRBV, TRBD and TRBJ reference segments using MiTCR v1.1. The analysis was restricted to V-J combinations with a frequency above 0.0001, which together covered 99.2% of the repertoires. A TCS score was defined as the ratio between F50 (clonal expansion) and ExV (chaos), using BLOSUM62-based TCRdist between CDR3 peptides within each V-J. Welch's t-statistics and random forest reduced several hundred V-J features to 13, which were used in a naive Bayes classifier (R e1071). TCRdb ran its own pipeline on the public reads, namely fastp trimming at Q25 and MiXCR clone calling, and kept in-frame beta chains. Every CDR3 protein is listed once, alongside the most common genes and DNA of its rows. TCRdb's processing, not the authors', yielded these V and J calls. This sample is represented by around 240,000 distinct CDR3 sequences; roughly 15% of them were singletons. 25% to 30% of the sample is held by the ten biggest clonotypes.

The data originate from a study of T cells in Graves' hyperthyroidism and ophthalmopathy (dated by TCRdb to the late 2010s). For the wider study: Peripheral blood samples were taken at the time of initial diagnosis, prior to any treatment. To identify distinguishing TCR V-J signatures, a discovery cohort of 100 patients was used, comprising 43 with Graves' ophthalmopathy and 55 to 65 with stable Graves' hyperthyroidism. Whether ophthalmopathy could be predicted prospectively was tested in an independent validation cohort made up of under 20 hyperthyroidism patients plus 17 patients who later progressed to ophthalmopathy. The approximately 90 discovery patients were divided at random into training and test sets in a 7:3 ratio. In about 6 Graves' hyperthyroidism patients, the study also compared T-cell repertoires from thyroid tissue with T-cell repertoires from blood. After sampling, hyperthyroidism patients received methimazole starting at 30 mg daily, and ophthalmopathy patients received high-dose intravenous methylprednisolone. The paper describes TCR Vbeta CDR3 sequencing of 120 to 150 peripheral blood samples, made up of some 40 ophthalmopathy patients, more than 70 hyperthyroidism patients and 17 progressor patients.

In the ophthalmopathy patients, disease was moderately to severely active, with a Clinical Activity Score of 3 or more, a NOSPECS grade of 4 or more, and a duration of less than 3 months. Patients with uncontrolled infections, other autoimmune diseases, pregnancy or lactation were excluded. Diagnoses were based on clinical symptoms, serum thyroxine and TRAb, thyroid ultrasound and orbital computed tomography. PBMCs were isolated from about 9.2 ml of fresh peripheral blood by Ficoll-Paque density gradient centrifugation. Total RNA was extracted using Trizol reagent, and RNA quality was assessed on an Agilent 2100 Bioanalyzer. Unmatched junction bases come to 7, with V trimmed by 0 bases and J by 4 bases. Its CDR3 holds 15 amino acids, cysteine through phenylalanine. The only DNA kept is the CDR3, 45 bases in frame from the first base. Taken from the germline V gene (reference sequence), the CDR1 and CDR2 loops are GTSNPN and SVGIG.

Results and caveats for the whole study, not just this receptor: Ophthalmopathy was separated from stable hyperthyroidism by a 13 V-J signature model, with 85% to 90% sensitivity and roughly 81% specificity obtained in cross-validation and 80%/75% obtained in testing. Sample size was not statistically predetermined, and blinding of investigators to group allocation was not performed. Most expanded thyroid clonotypes (frequency above 0.001) were also detected in blood, a finding suggesting that blood repertoires may reflect thyroid immune responses. In validation, progression to ophthalmopathy was predicted by the model with 65% to 71% sensitivity and 72.22% specificity, a median of around 5.9 months before onset.

The sequencing sample was made of blood. This chain is built from TRBV30 and TRBJ2-7, and 9 junction bases match TRBD2. This receptor was taken from a woman between 18 and 29 years old with Graves' ophthalmopathy. The DNA sequence follows: TGTGCCTGGAGTGTATTAGCGGGAGCCGGGTACGAGCAGTACTTC. Its translation reads: CAWSVLAGAGYEQYF. The reference TRBV30 and TRBJ2-7 proteins fill in what lies around the CDR3, so the full variable domain reads SQTIHQWPATLVQPVGSPLSLECTVEGTSNPNLYWYRQAAGRGLQLLFYSVGIGQISSEVPQNLSASRPQDRQFILSSKKLLLSDSGFYLCAWSVLAGAGYEQYFGPGTRLTVT.